Shown below are 25 T cell receptor beta chains from a single sample sequenced in a study of blood T cell repertoires in COVID-19. The data were produced by immunoSEQ multiplex PCR, yet TCRdb's version contains in-frame clones alone and is incomplete. The table records some 120,000 clones, more than 85% of them present only once. The sample consisted of peripheral blood. The receptors come from a human donor with acute or convalescent COVID-19. The donor label of this sample is uncertain.

This clone was detected a few times. The V gene is TRBV7-9, the J gene TRBJ2-7, with 8 bases matching TRBD2. The germline V gene encodes CDR1 SEHNR and CDR2 FQNEAQ (reference sequence). After removal of 4 bases from V and 2 bases from J, the junction contained 7 bases not matched to a gene. This CDR3 spans 15 amino acids. CDR3 coding DNA: TGTGCCAGCAGCTCCCGAGCGGGAGCGACCTACGAGCAGTACTTC. Its translation is CASSSRAGATYEQYF.

The chain combines TRBV10-3 with TRBJ2-2; maybe TRBD2 (6 bases). The CDR3 has 16 residues. Germline lookup yields CDR1 ENHRY and CDR2 SYGVKD. V dropped 6 bases and J dropped 0 bases, with 14 bases sitting between them. The CDR3 DNA is TGTGCCATCAGCCCGACTAGGTCTTCGAACACCGGGGAGCTGTTTTTT. Its translation is CAISPTRSSNTGELFF.

The V call is TRBV27, the J call TRBJ1-1; a possible D gene is TRBD1 (5 bases). There are 14 residues in the CDR3. Trimming stripped 5 bases from V and 1 base from J, with 11 bases between. From germline, CDR1 is MNHEY and CDR2 SMNVEV (reference sequence). DNA for the CDR3: TGTGCCAGCAGTATGCGGGGCAGGAACACTGAAGCTTTCTTT. This encodes CASSMRGRNTEAFF.

The J gene is TRBJ2-1, the V gene TRBV5-1; D might be TRBD2 (5 bases). The CDR3 sequence is 16 residues long. Per germline, CDR1 SGHRS and CDR2 YFSETQ. The ends were cut back, 1 base at V and 4 bases at J, with 15 bases in the middle. CDR3 protein: CASSLSPSTGYNEQFF. CDR3 nucleotide sequence: TGCGCCAGCAGCTTGTCCCCCAGCACGGGATACAATGAGCAGTTCTTC. Looking up the rest from reference TRBV5-1 and TRBJ2-1 gives the full variable domain: KAGVTQTPRYLIKTRGQQVTLSCSPISGHRSVSWYQQTPGQGLQFLFEYFSETQRNKGNFPGRFSGRQFSNSRSEMNVSTLELGDSALYLCASSLSPSTGYNEQFFGPGTRLTVL.

The chain employs TRBV19 and TRBJ1-2, with 8 bases aligning to TRBD1. The CDR3 covers 15 residues. Germline V CDR1 and CDR2: LNHDA, SQIVND (reference sequence). The V gene end was trimmed by 4 bases and the J gene end by 3 bases; junction bases not matched to a gene: 7. CDR3 in amino acids: CASSRLGQGHYGYTF. The DNA for the CDR3 is TGTGCCAGTAGTAGACTTGGACAGGGCCACTATGGCTACACCTTC.

The chain has TRBV29-1 and TRBJ2-1, with 8 bases matching TRBD2. J lost 2 bases, V lost 4 bases, and 13 bases had no gene match. CDR1 and CDR2 from the germline V gene are SQVTM and ANQGSEA. This CDR3 is 17 amino acids long. Written as DNA, the CDR3 is TGCAGCGTTGGGGGGCGCGTGACGGGAGGGCCCTACAATGAGCAGTTCTTC. This codes for CSVGGRVTGGPYNEQFF.

This clone showed up many times. J is TRBJ1-2 and V is TRBV7-2; tentatively, D is TRBD1 (6 bases). The germline CDR1 and CDR2 sequences are SGHTA and FQGNSA. V lost 3 bases to trimming and J lost 2 bases, with 7 bases between them. This CDR3 has 13 amino acids. Here the CDR3 DNA reads TGTGCCAGCAGCTTTGGGACAAACTATGGCTACACCTTC. Its protein is CASSFGTNYGYTF.

This clone has only a few counts. The chain employs TRBV28 and TRBJ1-1; no clear D gene. Germline V lookup: CDR1 MDHEN, CDR2 SYDVKM. The CDR3 runs 17 residues. V was clipped by 8 bases and J by 0 bases, with 22 bases between them. This CDR3 is CASSSGIWPVMNTEAFF. CDR3 DNA sequence: TGTGCCAGCTCATCAGGAATTTGGCCGGTTATGAACACTGAAGCTTTCTTT.

The chain combines TRBV19 with TRBJ1-2; 9 positions match TRBD1. Trimming took 3 bases from V and 5 from J; bases not matched to a gene: 7. Germline CDR1 is LNHDA and CDR2 is SQIVND (reference sequence). The CDR3 is made up of 15 amino acids. The CDR3 DNA reads TGTGCCAGTAGTATGGGACAGGGCCCCGGGTATGGCTACACCTTC. It is translated as CASSMGQGPGYGYTF.

Worth noting for this clone: The identical CDR3 is also encoded by other nucleotide sequences in the sample. The chain recombines TRBV7-8 with TRBJ1-4, with 9 bases lining up with TRBD1. This CDR3 is 16 amino acids long. The germline V gene encodes CDR1 SGHVS and CDR2 FQNEAQ. With V trimmed by 0 bases and J by 5 bases, 4 bases remained unmatched. The CDR3 nucleotides read TGTGCCAGCAGCTTAGCTGGGGGGACAGGGAATGAAAAACTGTTTTTT. Its translation is CASSLAGGTGNEKLFF.

This clone was seen only once. V and J are TRBV3-1 (or the pseudogene TRBV3-2) and TRBJ1-1; 9 bases are a match to TRBD1. V lost 4 bases and J lost 5; bases outside the gene matches: 8. Germline CDR1 reads LGHDT; CDR2 reads YNNKEL (reference sequence). The CDR3 runs 15 residues. The CDR3 loop reads CASSRRTGVITEAFF. CDR3 in DNA: TGTGCCAGCAGCCGGCGGACAGGGGTAATAACTGAAGCTTTCTTT.

The rearrangement uses TRBV6-2 or TRBV6-3 and TRBJ2-7; 8 bases fit TRBD2. V gave up 6 bases and J gave up 1 base; unmatched junction bases: 11. Germline V CDR1 and CDR2: MNHEY, SVGEGT. The CDR3 spans 16 residues. This CDR3 is CASSQILGGRSYEQYF. The DNA of the CDR3 is TGTGCCAGCAGCCAAATACTCGGCGGGAGGTCCTACGAGCAGTACTTC.

The genes are TRBV6-5 and TRBJ1-3; D is uncertain. V gave up 5 bases and J gave up 0 bases, with 11 bases separating them. This CDR3 is 15 amino acids long. The germline CDR1 and CDR2 sequences are MNHEY and SVGAGI. In DNA form, the CDR3 reads TGTGCCAGCAGTAGTCACAGTAACTCTGGAAACACCATATATTTT. Its protein product is CASSSHSNSGNTIYF.

This clone showed up just once. This rearrangement joins TRBV5-8 to TRBJ1-5, with TRBD1 matching over 10 bases. The CDR3 runs to 13 residues. Germline CDR1 SGHTS, CDR2 YDEGEE. V lost 0 bases, J lost 9 bases, and 0 bases stayed unmatched. The DNA for the CDR3 is TGTGCCAGCAGCTTGGGGGACAGGGGGCCCCAGCATTTT. This encodes CASSLGDRGPQHF.

V is TRBV7-9 and J is TRBJ1-6; TRBD1 matches at 8 bases. CDR3 length: 16 amino acids. V gave up 5 bases and J gave up 5 bases; unmatched junction bases: 8. Per the germline V gene, CDR1 is SEHNR and CDR2 is FQNEAQ (reference sequence). CDR3 sequence reads: CASSLPAGGNNSPLHF. Here the CDR3 DNA reads TGTGCCAGCAGCCTCCCGGCAGGGGGCAATAATTCACCCCTCCACTTT.

This chain links TRBV30 with TRBJ1-1, with TRBD1 as a possible D gene (5 bases). Germline loops: CDR1 GTSNPN, CDR2 SVGIG (reference sequence). Trimming pared 3 bases from V and 5 bases from J, leaving 13 bases between. CDR3 length: 13 residues. This CDR3 reads CAWRVGPLTEAFF. For the CDR3, the DNA is TGTGCCTGGAGGGTGGGGCCGTTGACTGAAGCTTTCTTT.

The V call is TRBV15, the J call TRBJ2-6; 12 bases match TRBD2. V was pared by 1 base and J by 1 base, with 2 bases of the junction left unmatched. The CDR3 has 18 residues. Germline V gene lookup returns CDR1 LNHNV and CDR2 YYDKDF (reference sequence). CDR3 sequence (DNA): TGTGCCACCAGCAGAGTTGGACTAGCGGGGTCTGGGGCCAACGTCCTGACTTTC. Its translation is CATSRVGLAGSGANVLTF.

The CDR3 protein is CASSENSGTITDTQYF. The CDR3 nucleotides read TGTGCCAGCAGTGAAAATAGCGGAACCATCACAGATACGCAGTATTTT. The chain is built from TRBV6-1 and TRBJ2-3; tentative D call: TRBD2 (6 bases). Between the trimmed V and J ends, which lost 2 bases and 2 bases, there was a span of 14 bases. This CDR3 comprises 16 residues. Germline assignment: CDR1 MNHNS and CDR2 SASEGT.

The gene calls are TRBV30 and TRBJ2-1; D unclear. Germline V gene data show CDR1 as GTSNPN and CDR2 as SVGIG (reference sequence). CDR3 length equals 15 residues. V dropped 3 bases and J dropped 3 bases, with 15 bases sitting between them. The CDR3 DNA reads as TGTGCCTGGAGGAAAAGTCCATCCGGCTACAATGAGCAGTTCTTC. As protein: CAWRKSPSGYNEQFF.

Regarding this clone: The junction departs from germline at one end; a sequencing error may be responsible. The chain is built from TRBV28 and TRBJ2-1; TRBD2 matches 8 bases. Germline CDR1 reads MDHEN; CDR2 reads SYDVKM. The CDR3 sequence is 13 residues long. The CDR3 DNA sequence: TGTGCCTCAGCGGAGGCGGGGGGACCCCAAAAGGTCTTC. Its protein is CASAEAGGPQKVF.

The chain uses TRBV30 and TRBJ1-2; D possibly corresponds to TRBD1 (6 bases). Trimming took 7 bases from V and 8 from J, leaving 17 bases between them. The length of the CDR3 is 12 residues. Germline loops: CDR1 GTSNPN, CDR2 SVGIG (reference sequence). The CDR3 is CASGFYRVGYTF. The CDR3 coding sequence is TGTGCCTCGGGATTTTACAGGGTAGGCTACACCTTC.

This rearrangement joins TRBV20-1 to TRBJ2-3, with 8 bases fitting TRBD2. This CDR3 has 14 amino acids. Per germline, CDR1 DFQATT and CDR2 SNEGSKA (reference sequence). With V trimmed by 3 bases and J by 3 bases, 5 bases remained unmatched. This chain's CDR3 is CSASWGLGTDTQYF. CDR3 in DNA: TGCAGTGCTAGTTGGGGACTAGGAACAGATACGCAGTATTTT.

The rearrangement links TRBV12-3 or TRBV12-4 to TRBJ1-1; tentatively, D is TRBD1 (5 bases). The ends were cut back, 5 bases at V and 6 bases at J, with 13 bases in the middle. The CDR3 is 13 amino acids. CDR3 sequence: CASSPTALSEAFF. The CDR3 DNA reads as TGTGCCAGCAGTCCGACAGCCTTGTCTGAAGCTTTCTTT.

The count of this clone is one. This sequence joins TRBV7-2 and TRBJ2-4; 7 bases map to TRBD2. There are 14 residues in the CDR3. The V and J ends lost 1 base and 9 bases, in that order; junction bases with no gene match: 6. Germline V gene data show CDR1 as SGHTA and CDR2 as FQGNSA. The CDR3 here is CASSLGGGAAIQYF. The CDR3 DNA follows: TGTGCCAGCAGCTTAGGGGGAGGGGCGGCCATTCAGTACTTC.

The chain recombines TRBV15 with TRBJ2-2, with 7 bases fitting TRBD1. This CDR3 contains 17 residues. Germline CDR1 and CDR2: LNHNV and YYDKDF (reference sequence). Germline trimming cut 2 bases from V and 4 bases from J; bases unmatched to any gene: 10. The CDR3, as DNA: TGTGCCACCAGCAGACCAAGACAGGGTAGGGGCACCGGGGAGCTGTTTTTT. This sequence encodes CATSRPRQGRGTGELFF.